This T cell receptor (beta chain) stems from a study of T cells after yellow fever vaccination. General observations from the study: Detected again after the booster were most primary-vaccination clones, at about 96% CD4 and approximately 90% CD8.

With regard to this clonotype: The antigen is unknown.

Germline lookup yields CDR1 KGHSH and CDR2 LQKENI. Trimming removed 6 bases from V and 7 bases from J; junction bases left unmatched: 9. CDR3 length equals 13 residues. MiXCR was run by TCRdb on the 5' RACE reads, yielding one entry per CDR3 protein. The sample has around 100,000 distinct CDR3 sequences, roughly 8.4% seen once. The chain links TRBV18 to TRBJ2-7; TRBD2 matches 7 bases. The sample here was CD8+ T cells sorted from PBMCs, taken 45 days after the yellow fever booster vaccination. This TCR was sampled from a man younger than 40 who received the YFV17D yellow fever vaccine. CDR3 coding DNA: TGTGCCAGCTCCCCAGGGACTACGGGGGAGCAGTACTTC. Protein product: CASSPGTTGEQYF. Full variable domain (rest looked up from reference TRBV18 and TRBJ2-7): NAGVMQNPRHLVRRRGQEARLRCSPMKGHSHVYWYRQLPEEGLKFMVYLQKENIIDESGMPKERFSAEFPKEGPSILRIQQVVRGDSAAYFCASSPGTTGEQYFGPGTRLTVT.